What follows describes a single T cell receptor beta chain. This sample was included in a study of blood T cell repertoires in COVID-19. Across the whole study: Spain, Italy and the United States supplied samples that represented acute and convalescent COVID-19. The analysed material was cDNA or gDNA that came from T cells, B-cell-depleted T cells, or PBMCs.

Methods used by the authors: The authors estimated nucleated cell counts from reference gene primer amplification. Measured with immunoSEQ multiplex PCR; TCRdb has only the in-frame clones, and not every one. V and J calls and clone size follow that table, whereas D and trimming were derived from the DNA. The table has 180,000 or so clones, approximately 90% seen once; the top ten hold 0.99%. Germline assignment: CDR1 MNHEY and CDR2 SVGEGT. CDR3 length equals 16 residues. The ends were cut back, 6 bases at V and 5 bases at J, with 19 bases in the middle. This sequence joins TRBV6-2 or TRBV6-3 and TRBJ2-2; D might be TRBD1 (6 bases). Sample: peripheral blood. The receptor was isolated from a man aged 18 to 35 with acute or convalescent COVID-19. The CDR3 protein is CASRPPGQIETGELFF. The CDR3 coding sequence is TGTGCCAGCAGGCCTCCGGGACAAATTGAAACCGGGGAGCTGTTTTTT.